This is a list of T cell receptor beta chains from one sample in a study of response to subunit inactivated influenza vaccine. TCRdb fed the RT-PCR reads into MiXCR, producing one record per CDR3 protein. The sample yields roughly 650,000 distinct CDR3 sequences, about 15% seen once. The sequenced sample was PBMCs from blood, obtained about 12 days after vaccination. The receptors here all came from a man in his fifties or sixties who received an inactivated influenza vaccine. CDR3s include the opening cysteine and the closing phenylalanine or tryptophan. A D gene is named only where the DNA matches it firmly. Clone size is shown for a subset of rows, as once, few, many or a class of expanded clone.

clone size | D gene | J gene | V gene | CDR3 protein | CDR3 DNA
few | TRBD2 | TRBJ2-3 | TRBV5-1 | CASSFGLAAGDTQYF | TGCGCCAGCAGCTTCGGACTAGCCGCGGGAGATACGCAGTATTTT
. | TRBD2 | TRBJ2-1 | TRBV3-1 | CASSRLAGKGYNEQFF | TGTGCCAGCAGCCGACTAGCGGGAAAGGGATACAATGAGCAGTTCTTC
many | . | TRBJ2-3 | TRBV12-3/TRBV12-4 | CASSPPRRTDTQYF | TGTGCCAGCAGTCCCCCCAGACGCACAGATACGCAGTATTTT
. | . | TRBJ2-7 | TRBV24-1 | CATSDPPYEQYF | TGTGCCACCAGTGACCCCCCCTACGAGCAGTACTTC
few | . | TRBJ1-5 | TRBV2 | CASGGVYSNQPQHF | TGTGCCAGCGGGGGAGTTTATAGCAATCAGCCCCAGCATTTT
. | . | TRBJ2-4 | TRBV7-2 | CASSLALQLAKNIQYF | TGTGCCAGCAGCTTAGCGCTCCAACTAGCCAAAAACATTCAGTACTTC
few | . | TRBJ2-4 | TRBV6-5 | CASSYSSRGLNIQYF | TGTGCCAGCAGTTACTCGTCCCGGGGGCTGAACATTCAGTACTTC
few | TRBD1 | TRBJ2-3 | TRBV7-9 | CASSRGQGDTDTQYF | TGTGCCAGCAGCCGGGGACAGGGGGACACAGATACGCAGTATTTT
few | . | TRBJ2-2 | TRBV20-1 | CSAQAEQNTGELFF | TGCAGTGCACAAGCGGAGCAGAACACCGGGGAGCTGTTTTTT
many | TRBD2 | TRBJ2-1 | TRBV12-3/TRBV12-4 | CASRTSGSSYNEQFF | TGTGCCAGCAGAACTAGCGGGAGCTCCTACAATGAGCAGTTCTTC
. | . | TRBJ2-7 | TRBV20-1 | CSARATYEQYF | TGCAGTGCTAGGGCCACCTACGAGCAGTACTTC
. | . | TRBJ2-1 | TRBV29-1 | CSVVTPEQFF | TGCAGCGTAGTGACACCCGAGCAGTTCTTC
few | . | TRBJ2-1 | TRBV9 | CASSVEDGATQFF | TGTGCCAGCAGCGTAGAGGACGGGGCCACGCAGTTCTTC
. | . | TRBJ2-1 | TRBV10-1 | CASSESEGYNEQFF | TGCGCCAGCAGTGAGTCCGAGGGCTACAATGAGCAGTTCTTC
. | . | TRBJ2-3 | TRBV7-3 | CASSPGSNADTQYF | TGTGCCAGCAGCCCCGGTAGTAATGCGGATACGCAGTATTTT
. | TRBD1 | TRBJ2-1 | TRBV5-6 | CARRRDRGSYNEQFF | TGTGCCAGACGACGGGACAGAGGCTCCTACAATGAGCAGTTCTTC
few | TRBD2 | TRBJ2-3 | TRBV20-1 | CSATNLGTSPDTQYF | TGCAGTGCAACGAATCTCGGGACTAGCCCAGATACGCAGTATTTT
. | . | TRBJ1-2 | TRBV12-3/TRBV12-4 | CASRTPLGGRYGYTF | TGTGCCAGCAGGACCCCCCTAGGGGGTCGGTATGGCTACACCTTC
few | . | TRBJ1-1 | TRBV28 | CASRVAQEAFF | TGTGCCAGCAGGGTTGCGCAAGAAGCTTTCTTT
few | . | TRBJ2-3 | TRBV14 | CASSPPPTPRGSDTQYF | TGTGCCAGCAGCCCCCCCCCGACACCACGAGGTTCAGATACGCAGTATTTT
many | TRBD1 | TRBJ2-7 | TRBV12-3/TRBV12-4 | CASSTGTVKYF | TGTGCCAGCAGTACCGGGACAGTTAAGTACTTC
. | . | TRBJ1-3 | TRBV28 | CASSSPPFVSGNTIYF | TGTGCCAGCAGTTCTCCACCATTCGTCTCTGGAAACACCATATATTTT
few | TRBD2 | TRBJ2-2 | TRBV15 | CATSRDRTLASTGELFF | TGTGCCACCAGCAGAGATAGGACACTAGCGAGCACCGGGGAGCTGTTTTTT
few | TRBD1 | TRBJ1-2 | TRBV7-8 | CASSLVQGGPYGYTF | TGTGCCAGCAGCTTAGTGCAGGGGGGTCCCTATGGCTACACCTTC